Below, 13 T cell receptor beta chains from the same sample are listed, as sequenced in a study of regulatory T cells in long-lasting Graves disease. iRepertoire HTBI primers and Arm-PCR of CDR3 regions built TCR beta libraries. TCRdb passed the multiplex PCR reads through MiXCR, listing each CDR3 protein once. The table lists about 440,000 distinct CDR3 sequences, around 14% of them singletons. Described time point: newly diagnosed GD, antithyroid drugs for less than 3 months. Making the TCR library involved RNA that had been extracted from PBMCs. This same sample was also taken into another study, of T cells in Graves' hyperthyroidism and ophthalmopathy.

The sequenced sample was peripheral blood mononuclear cells (PBMCs), obtained at new diagnosis, from a patient treated with antithyroid drugs. The receptors come from a woman between 25 and 40 years old with Graves disease.

Of note for this clonotype: A far larger clone is off by one base, so a read error is likely. The chain uses TRBV28 and TRBJ2-3, with 7 nucleotides matching TRBD2. Gene TRBJ2-7 matches the end of the DNA better, so the J call may be wrong. This CDR3 is built from 16 residues. Germline lookup yields CDR1 MDHEN and CDR2 SYDVKM. CDR3 loop: CAISGRGGEASYEQYF. DNA for the CDR3: TGTGCCATCAGTGGCCGTGGGGGGGAGGCGTCCTACGAGCAGTACTTC.

The J gene is TRBJ2-6, the V gene TRBV5-1, with 7 bases identical to TRBD2. Germline V gives CDR1 SGHRS, CDR2 YFSETQ. V lost 0 bases, J lost 3 bases, and 6 bases stayed unmatched. The CDR3 is made up of 17 amino acids. The chain's CDR3 is CASSLGPPGGGANVLTF. The CDR3 DNA reads TGCGCCAGCAGCTTGGGTCCGCCGGGGGGTGGGGCCAACGTCCTGACTTTC.

In DNA form, the CDR3 reads TGCAGCGTTCAAGGACAGGGGGCAACTAGCGGGAGGCCATGGGAGACCCAGTACTTC. This sequence encodes CSVQGQGATSGRPWETQYF. The V call is TRBV29-1, the J call TRBJ2-5; TRBD2 might be the D (12 bases). The CDR3 extends over 19 amino acids. Between the trimmed V and J ends, which lost 5 bases and 5 bases, there was a span of 33 bases. Per germline, CDR1 SQVTM and CDR2 ANQGSEA.

This rearrangement joins TRBV11-1 to TRBJ2-3, with TRBD2 as a possible D gene (5 bases). Trimming left V 2 bases short and J 1 base short, with 10 bases between. In germline, CDR1 is SGHAT, CDR2 FQDESV (reference sequence). This CDR3 contains 15 residues. Written as DNA, the CDR3 is TGTGCCAGCAGCTTAATTCTAGCCCGCACAGATACGCAGTATTTT. Protein: CASSLILARTDTQYF.

This clonotype turned up a few times. The rearrangement links TRBV20-1 to TRBJ2-4; no clear D gene. Trimming cost V 0 bases and J 2 bases, with 17 bases left between them. CDR3 length: 17 residues. CDR1 is DFQATT and CDR2 is SNEGSKA in the germline V gene (reference sequence). The CDR3: CSARDHVSPKPKNIQYF. Here the CDR3 DNA reads TGCAGTGCTAGAGATCACGTCAGCCCTAAGCCCAAAAACATTCAGTACTTC.

About this clonotype itself: Given a much more abundant clone one base away, this may be a read error. The genes are TRBV11-3 and TRBJ2-7; weak D call: TRBD2 (6 bases). Germline V CDR1 and CDR2: SGHNT, YENEEA. The CDR3 loop spans 14 amino acids. The CDR3 region is CASSFSGSLNERYF. CDR3 nucleotides: TGTGCCAGCAGCTTTTCCGGGAGTCTGAACGAGCGGTACTTC.

This clonotype was counted at least ten times. The rearrangement uses TRBV12-3 or TRBV12-4 and TRBJ2-6; no clear D. V was clipped by 2 bases and J by 4 bases, with 15 bases between them. The CDR3 extends over 17 amino acids. This chain's CDR3 is CASSLWPGLGGANVLTF. The CDR3 bases are TGTGCCAGCAGTTTATGGCCAGGCCTGGGAGGGGCCAACGTCCTGACTTTC.

The rearrangement uses TRBV6-2 or TRBV6-3 and TRBJ2-3; 7 nucleotides line up with TRBD1. V lost 5 bases, J lost 4 bases, and 6 bases stayed unmatched. There are 14 residues in the CDR3. Germline loops: CDR1 MNHEY, CDR2 SVGEGT. CDR3 region: CASSEATGPDTQYF. The CDR3 DNA reads TGTGCCAGCAGTGAAGCGACAGGGCCAGATACGCAGTATTTT.

This clonotype was recorded many times. V is TRBV30 and J is TRBJ2-7; no firm D call. The CDR3 has 13 amino acids. Looked up from germline, CDR1 is GTSNPN and CDR2 is SVGIG (reference sequence). V lost 0 bases and J lost 2, with 8 bases in between. CDR3: CAWSVANTYEQYF. CDR3 nucleotide sequence: TGTGCCTGGAGTGTAGCGAATACCTACGAGCAGTACTTC.

At least ten counts were recorded for this clonotype. V usage is TRBV19 and J usage is TRBJ2-7; 10 nucleotides match TRBD1. V gave up 5 bases and J gave up 3 bases; unmatched junction bases: 13. The germline V gene has CDR1 LNHDA and CDR2 SQIVND (reference sequence). This CDR3 is built from 17 residues. The CDR3 bases are TGTGCCAGTAGTTCCCGACAGGGGGCTGGTTTCCTCTACGAGCAGTACTTC. Translation gives CASSSRQGAGFLYEQYF. Together with reference TRBV19 and TRBJ2-7, the CDR3 gives the full variable domain: DGGITQSPKYLFRKEGQNVTLSCEQNLNHDAMYWYRQDPGQGLRLIYYSQIVNDFQKGDIAEGYSVSREKKESFPLTVTSAQKNPTAFYLCASSSRQGAGFLYEQYFGPGTRLTVT.

This clonotype appeared many times. This chain joins TRBV12-3 or TRBV12-4 and TRBJ2-7; a weak D match, TRBD1 (5 bases). CDR3 length equals 17 residues. V was pared by 0 bases and J by 3 bases, with 18 bases between. This CDR3 reads CASSLAMSDSLHYEQYF. The CDR3 DNA reads TGTGCCAGCAGTTTAGCGATGAGTGACAGTCTACACTACGAGCAGTACTTC.

This clonotype was recorded at least ten times. The V gene is TRBV12-3 or TRBV12-4, the J gene TRBJ2-3; TRBD1 aligns across 7 bases. V dropped 5 bases and J dropped 3; count of bases not matched to a gene: 11. The CDR3 contains 16 residues. CDR3 sequence reads: CASSPLMIQGTDTQYF. CDR3 sequence (DNA): TGTGCCAGCAGTCCGCTCATGATACAGGGGACAGATACGCAGTATTTT.

The chain joins TRBV14 to TRBJ2-6; D unresolved. The germline V gene has CDR1 SGHDN and CDR2 FVKESK. V gave up 4 bases and J gave up 2 bases, with 3 bases separating them. CDR3 length: 13 residues. As DNA, the CDR3 is TGTGCCAGCAGCCCAACTGGGGCCAACGTCCTGACTTTC. Its protein product is CASSPTGANVLTF.